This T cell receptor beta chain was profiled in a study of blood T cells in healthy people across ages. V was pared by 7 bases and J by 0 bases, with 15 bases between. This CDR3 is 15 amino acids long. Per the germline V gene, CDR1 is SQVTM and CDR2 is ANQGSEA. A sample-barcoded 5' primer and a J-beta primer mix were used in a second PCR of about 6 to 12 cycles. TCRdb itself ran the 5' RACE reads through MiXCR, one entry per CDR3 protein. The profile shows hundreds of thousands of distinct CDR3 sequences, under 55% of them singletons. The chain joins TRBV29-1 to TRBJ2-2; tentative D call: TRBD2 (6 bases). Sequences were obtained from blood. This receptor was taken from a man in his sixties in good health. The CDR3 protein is CSATIGTSNTGELFF. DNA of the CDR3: TGCAGCGCCACTATTGGGACTTCGAACACCGGGGAGCTGTTTTTT.